What follows is one T cell receptor beta chain and its context. What it recognizes is unknown. This specimen comes from a study of T cell responses to AZD1222 COVID-19 vaccine. Study overall: Pooled in the analysis were second doses at about 4 or about 12 weeks. Whole-study results and caveats: It was only six AZD1222 recipients who were seropositive at baseline.

With 1 base clipped from V and 2 bases from J, the junction kept 7 bases outside the gene matches. Germline CDR1 reads SGHTA; CDR2 reads FQGNSA. The CDR3 runs to 18 residues. The data were produced by immunoSEQ multiplex PCR, yet TCRdb's version contains in-frame clones alone and is incomplete. The profile shows 130,000 to 150,000 clones, 92% of them singletons. This sequence originates from an adult in good health. This chain links TRBV7-2 with TRBJ2-1, with 11 bases lining up with TRBD2. This material consisted of peripheral blood, taken on day 0 of AZD1222 vaccination. The CDR3 protein is CASSLGASGGPAYNEQFF. The CDR3 DNA reads TGTGCCAGCAGCTTAGGGGCTAGCGGGGGGCCAGCCTACAATGAGCAGTTCTTC.